The clone carrying this T cell receptor beta chain has ten or more counts. The record originates from a study of blood T cell repertoires in COVID-19. Assay: immunoSEQ multiplex PCR; the TCRdb copy retains only in-frame clones and omits some. This table holds 170,000 or so clones, 70% to 85% found once. Germline CDR1 is MNHEY and CDR2 is SMNVEV (reference sequence). The CDR3 covers 15 residues. Between the trimmed V and J ends, which lost 8 bases and 3 bases, there was a span of 20 bases. The sequencing sample was made of PBMCs or T cells enriched from blood (not recorded which). This TCR was recovered from a woman between 45 and 60 years old who had recovered from COVID-19. This chain connects TRBV27 to TRBJ2-7; D unresolved. CDR3 in amino acids: CASAFLSPPNYEQYF. In nucleotides, the CDR3 is TGTGCCAGCGCTTTTCTTAGCCCACCCAACTACGAGCAGTACTTC.